What follows is one TCR beta chain and its context. The antigen is undetermined. Diagnosis used clinical symptoms, serum thyroxine, TRAb, thyroid ultrasound and orbital computed tomography. The PBMCs had their origin in roughly 9.4 ml of fresh peripheral blood. This sample is part of a study of Graves' ophthalmopathy and Graves' hyperthyroidism. About the research overall: Peripheral blood was gathered at first diagnosis, ahead of any treatment whatsoever. Study outcomes and limitations: Distinction of ophthalmopathy from stable hyperthyroidism by a 13-signature model reached 85% to 90% sensitivity and 81.08% specificity.

The authors amplified TCR beta CDR3 regions, and they did so from RNA transcripts for repertoire sequencing. HTBI primers served in a first-round RT-PCR, which a second-round multiplex PCR followed. TCRdb recomputed calls from the multiplex PCR reads with MiXCR, one row per CDR3 protein. The sample consists of over 500,000 distinct CDR3 sequences, about 20% of them appearing once. CDR1 and CDR2 (germline): LGHNA, YSLEER. CDR3 length: 16 amino acids. Trimming left V 2 bases short and J 0 bases short, with 14 bases between. The sequenced sample was peripheral blood. The chain is built from TRBV4-3 and TRBJ2-7; D is undetermined. This sequence originates from a woman between 18 and 29 years old with stable Graves' hyperthyroidism. Some clones in this sample may be carry-over from other donors' samples. The CDR3 DNA follows: TGCGCCAGCAGCCAATCCCTGGGAACGAGCTCCTACGAGCAGTACTTC. This codes for CASSQSLGTSSYEQYF.